Listed here are 9 T cell receptor beta chains from one sample, sequenced in a study of identifying expanded T cells in peripheral blood. The assay was immunoSEQ multiplex PCR, and TCRdb's table has in-frame clones only and misses some. The sample includes some 93,000 clones, roughly 90% of them seen just once. Sample: blood. The receptors stem from a person aged 18 to 70 in good health.

The chain links TRBV4-2 to TRBJ2-2; possibly TRBD1 for D (6 bases). The CDR3 has 13 amino acids. Germline V gene lookup returns CDR1 LGHNA and CDR2 YNFKEQ. The V gene lost 4 bases and the J gene lost 5 bases, with 8 bases spanning the gap. The CDR3 DNA reads as TGTGCCAGCAGCCTCGGACAGACCGGGGAGCTGTTTTTT. It yields the protein CASSLGQTGELFF.

V and J are TRBV4-1 and TRBJ2-2; 9 bases are a match to TRBD1. The V gene end was trimmed by 0 bases and the J gene end by 3 bases; junction bases not matched to a gene: 8. The germline CDR1 and CDR2 sequences are MGHRA and YSYEKL. The CDR3 runs to 18 residues. In DNA form, the CDR3 reads TGCGCCAGCAGCCAAGATGGGTTTTGGACAGGGGACACCGGGGAGCTGTTTTTT. Residues: CASSQDGFWTGDTGELFF.

This rearrangement joins TRBV30 to TRBJ1-1, with no clear D. Germline assignment: CDR1 GTSNPN and CDR2 SVGIG (reference sequence). The CDR3 is 14 residues long. The ends were cut back, 0 bases at V and 1 base at J, with 9 bases in the middle. CDR3 sequence reads: CAWSVLRENTEAFF. The CDR3 region has the DNA TGTGCCTGGAGTGTACTTCGGGAGAACACTGAAGCTTTCTTT.

The V gene is TRBV6-5, the J gene TRBJ1-2; maybe TRBD1 (6 bases). The germline CDR1 and CDR2 sequences are MNHEY and SVGAGI. Trimming took 7 bases from V and 4 from J, leaving 16 bases between them. The CDR3 is made up of 14 amino acids. The CDR3 here is CASTSDRTSYGYTF. CDR3 bases: TGTGCCAGCACCTCCGACAGGACGAGCTATGGCTACACCTTC.

The chain joins TRBV30 to TRBJ1-3; D may be TRBD1 (5 bases). Trimming cost V 1 base and J 0 bases, with 13 bases left between them. This CDR3 has 16 amino acids. Germline-derived CDR1 and CDR2 are GTSNPN and SVGIG (reference sequence). CDR3 nucleotide sequence: TGTGCCTGGAGTGCATTGGGACCGTCCTCTGGAAACACCATATATTTT. This encodes CAWSALGPSSGNTIYF. Full variable domain (missing parts from reference TRBV30 and TRBJ1-3): SQTIHQWPATLVQPVGSPLSLECTVEGTSNPNLYWYRQAAGRGLQLLFYSVGIGQISSEVPQNLSASRPQDRQFILSSKKLLLSDSGFYLCAWSALGPSSGNTIYFGEGSWLTVV.

V and J are TRBV5-3 and TRBJ1-1, with a possible D match to TRBD1 (6 bases). TRBV5-3 is annotated as an ORF whose role is uncertain. CDR3 size: 15 residues. Trimming pared 4 bases from V and 0 bases from J, leaving 13 bases between. This CDR3 reads CARSRKGDMNTEAFF. CDR3 DNA: TGTGCCAGAAGCCGTAAAGGGGACATGAACACTGAAGCTTTCTTT.

On this clone itself: The sample carries other DNA sequences with the same CDR3. The V gene is TRBV5-1, the J gene TRBJ1-1; D is ambiguous. Germline V lookup: CDR1 SGHRS, CDR2 YFSETQ. Deletions cut 0 bases from V and 1 base from J, with 7 bases between. The CDR3 sequence is 14 residues long. This CDR3 is CASSLEGGNTEAFF. In DNA form, the CDR3 reads TGCGCCAGCAGCTTGGAGGGAGGGAACACTGAAGCTTTCTTT.

This chain joins TRBV9 and TRBJ1-5; no clear D gene. V lost 2 bases and J lost 1, with 10 bases in between. CDR1 is SGDLS and CDR2 is YYNGEE in the germline V gene. This CDR3 has 15 residues. The CDR3 nucleotides read TGTGCCAGCAGCGTCGACCTTAGGAGCAATCAGCCCCAGCATTTT. Translation gives CASSVDLRSNQPQHF.

The rearrangement uses TRBV7-8 and TRBJ2-7; 12 bases are a match to TRBD1. The J segment lost 6 bases and the V segment lost 3 bases, leaving 6 bases of the junction unmatched. Germline V gene data show CDR1 as SGHVS and CDR2 as FQNEAQ. CDR3 size: 15 residues. CDR3 loop: CASSLTGTGGFEQYF. CDR3 bases: TGTGCCAGCAGCTTGACCGGGACAGGGGGCTTCGAGCAGTACTTC.